The 9 T cell receptor beta chains listed next were all sequenced from one sample in a study of blood T cells in healthy people across ages. A second PCR of about 6 to 11 cycles used a sample-barcoded 5' primer and a J-beta primer mix. TCRdb re-analysed the 5' RACE reads in MiXCR, keeping a single row per CDR3 protein. The repertoire holds approximately 700,000 distinct CDR3 sequences, about a third seen once, with over 15% in the top ten. Sequenced material: blood. These receptor sequences come from a woman over 75 in good health.

This clonotype was recorded at least ten times. The chain links TRBV28 to TRBJ2-3; 8 nucleotides line up with TRBD2. V was clipped by 6 bases and J by 2 bases; unmatched bases: 4. From germline, CDR1 is MDHEN and CDR2 SYDVKM. The CDR3 is 14 residues long. This CDR3 reads CASSAGGITDTQYF. The CDR3 nucleotides are TGTGCCAGCAGCGCGGGGGGCATCACAGATACGCAGTATTTT.

This clonotype was seen many times. Written as DNA, the CDR3 is TGTGCCAGCAGCTCACTAGCGGGGGGGCCGGATGAGCAGTTCTTC. As protein: CASSSLAGGPDEQFF. The rearrangement links TRBV5-5 to TRBJ2-1, with TRBD2 identical over 13 bases. The CDR3 spans 15 residues. J lost 8 bases, V lost 3 bases, and 5 bases had no gene match. The germline V gene encodes CDR1 SGHKS and CDR2 YYEKEE (reference sequence). The complete variable domain, with remaining parts taken from reference TRBV5-5 and TRBJ2-1, reads DAGVTQSPTHLIKTRGQQVTLRCSPISGHKSVSWYQQVLGQGPQFIFQYYEKEERGRGNFPDRFSARQFPNYSSELNVNALLLGDSALYLCASSSLAGGPDEQFFGPGTRLTVL.

The chain links TRBV7-9 to TRBJ1-2, with D perhaps TRBD1 (5 bases). Germline-derived CDR1 and CDR2 are SEHNR and FQNEAQ (reference sequence). Between the trimmed V and J ends, which lost 2 bases and 7 bases, there was a span of 14 bases. This CDR3 contains 14 residues. The CDR3 here is CASSLLLGGLGYTF. CDR3 nucleotide sequence: TGTGCCAGCAGCTTACTATTGGGGGGACTTGGCTACACCTTC.

This chain links TRBV4-3 with TRBJ2-3; D is perhaps TRBD2 (5 bases). The CDR3 spans 15 residues. V was cut by 4 bases and J by 3 bases, with 14 bases left in between. Germline loops: CDR1 LGHNA, CDR2 YSLEER. In DNA form, the CDR3 reads TGCGCCAGCAGCCTCGACGAGGGCTCTACAGATACGCAGTATTTT. Translating gives CASSLDEGSTDTQYF.

At least ten counts were recorded for this clonotype. V is TRBV7-3 and J is TRBJ1-1; D gene ambiguous. V lost 5 bases and J 0 bases, leaving 10 bases between the germline ends. The CDR3 consists of 14 residues. Germline CDR1 SGHTA, CDR2 FQGTGA. The CDR3 nucleotides are TGTGCCAGCAGCCAACTGCCGATGAACACTGAAGCTTTCTTT. This gives the protein CASSQLPMNTEAFF.

This clonotype has ten or more counts. The chain couples TRBV12-3 or TRBV12-4 to TRBJ2-1; TRBD2 aligns across 13 bases. Trimming at V came to 7 bases and at J to 0 bases, leaving 3 bases not matched to a gene. This CDR3 comprises 16 residues. CDR3 in amino acids: CASTTSGGASYNEQFF. CDR3 in DNA: TGTGCCAGCACAACTAGCGGGGGGGCCTCCTACAATGAGCAGTTCTTC.

Note on this clonotype: With a much larger clone just one base away, this may be a read error. The chain has TRBV20-1 and TRBJ2-5; D perhaps matches TRBD2 (7 bases). CDR1 and CDR2 (germline): DFQATT, SNEGSKA (reference sequence). This CDR3 region has 16 residues. The CDR3: CSVRPRGGGFQETQYF. CDR3 nucleotide sequence: TGCAGTGTTAGACCCAGAGGGGGGGGGTTCCAAGAGACCCAGTACTTC.

This clonotype was counted at least ten times. The chain links TRBV5-1 to TRBJ2-1; 9 bases match TRBD1. Germline CDR1 is SGHRS and CDR2 is YFSETQ. CDR3 size: 15 residues. Unmatched junction bases numbered 1, after V lost 1 base and J lost 2 bases. CDR3 amino acids: CASSLTGGPYNEQFF. The CDR3 DNA reads TGCGCCAGCAGCTTGACAGGGGGCCCCTACAATGAGCAGTTCTTC.

Notes on this clonotype: A much bigger clone sits one base away, suggesting this may be a read error. The chain has TRBV12-3 or TRBV12-4 and TRBJ1-1; D is uncertain. The CDR3 sequence is 14 residues long. As DNA, the CDR3 is TGTGCCAGCAGGTTAGCGCCGGACTCTCCTGAAGCTTTCTTT. This codes for CASRLAPDSPEAFF.